This TCR beta chain was obtained from a study of early T cells in non-severe SARS-CoV-2 infection. Study-wide context: RNA in bulk from unsorted whole blood was sequenced, and chains were unpaired.

cDNA molecules, individually, were tagged with unique molecular identifiers. TCRdb reprocessed the 5' RACE reads with MiXCR, giving one entry per CDR3 protein. There are around 70,000 distinct CDR3 sequences in the sample; 9% to 15% occur only once, and less than 2% lies in the top ten. CDR1 SGHRS and CDR2 YFSETQ come from the germline V gene. This CDR3 has 16 amino acids. V was trimmed by 7 bases and J by 0 bases, leaving 14 bases between them. Sequenced sample: whole blood. This TCR was recovered from an adult who was a healthcare worker with PCR-confirmed SARS-CoV-2 infection or an uninfected control (not recorded which). The rearrangement joins TRBV5-1 to TRBJ2-6; D is unresolved. CDR3 in DNA: TGCGCCAGCTCCCAGGTGCCCAGCTCTGGGGCCAACGTCCTGACTTTC. Translated, it gives CASSQVPSSGANVLTF.